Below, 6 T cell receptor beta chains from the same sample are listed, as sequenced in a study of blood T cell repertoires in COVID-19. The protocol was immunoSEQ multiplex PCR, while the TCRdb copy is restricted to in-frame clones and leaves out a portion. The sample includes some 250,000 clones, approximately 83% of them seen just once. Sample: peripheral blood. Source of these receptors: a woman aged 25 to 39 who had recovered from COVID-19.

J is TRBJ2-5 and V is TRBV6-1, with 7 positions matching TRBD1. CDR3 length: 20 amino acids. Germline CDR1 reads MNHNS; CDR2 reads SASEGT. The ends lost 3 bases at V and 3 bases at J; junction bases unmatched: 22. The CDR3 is CASSDRSLDRIIGAKETQYF. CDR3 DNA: TGTGCCAGCAGTGATAGATCCTTGGACAGGATAATCGGAGCGAAAGAGACCCAGTACTTC.

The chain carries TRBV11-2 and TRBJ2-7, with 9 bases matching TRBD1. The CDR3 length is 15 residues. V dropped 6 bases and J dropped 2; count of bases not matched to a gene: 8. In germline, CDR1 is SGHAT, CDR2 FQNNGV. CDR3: CASREGQGLAYEQYF. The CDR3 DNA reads TGTGCCAGCAGGGAGGGACAGGGACTCGCCTACGAGCAGTACTTC.

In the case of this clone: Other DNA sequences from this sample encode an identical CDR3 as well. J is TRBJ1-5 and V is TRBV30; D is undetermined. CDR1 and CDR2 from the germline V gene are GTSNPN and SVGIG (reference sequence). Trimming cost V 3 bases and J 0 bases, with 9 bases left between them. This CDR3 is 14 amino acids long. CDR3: CAWSADSSNQPQHF. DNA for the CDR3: TGTGCCTGGAGCGCCGATAGTAGCAATCAGCCCCAGCATTTT.

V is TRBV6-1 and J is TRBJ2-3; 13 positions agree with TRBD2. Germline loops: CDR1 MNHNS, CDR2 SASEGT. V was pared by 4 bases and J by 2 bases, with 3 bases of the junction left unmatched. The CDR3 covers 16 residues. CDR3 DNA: TGTGCCAGCAGTGCGGGACTAGCGGGGTCCACAGATACGCAGTATTTT. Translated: CASSAGLAGSTDTQYF.

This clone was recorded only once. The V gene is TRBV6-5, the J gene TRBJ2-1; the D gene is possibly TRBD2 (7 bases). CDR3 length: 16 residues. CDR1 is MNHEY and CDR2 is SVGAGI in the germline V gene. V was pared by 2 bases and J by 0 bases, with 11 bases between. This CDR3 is CASSYGAGASYNEQFF. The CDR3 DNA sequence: TGTGCCAGCAGTTACGGGGCGGGGGCCTCCTACAATGAGCAGTTCTTC.

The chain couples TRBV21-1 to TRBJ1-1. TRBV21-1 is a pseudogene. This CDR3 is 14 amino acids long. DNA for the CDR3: TGTGCCAGCAGCAAAGTGAGGGGCCGGGGGACAGCTTTCTTT. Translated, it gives CASSKVRGRGTAFF.